Listed below are T cell receptor beta chains from one sample, sequenced in a study of blood T cell repertoires in COVID-19. The repertoire was sequenced with immunoSEQ multiplex PCR; TCRdb's copy has only in-frame clones and lacks some. There are roughly 210,000 clones in the sample; roughly 90% occur only once, and less than 2% lies in the top ten. The sample comprised peripheral blood. These receptors were taken from a man aged 65 to 85 with acute or convalescent COVID-19. Each CDR3 is given with its conserved first and last residue. Each record gives: J gene, V gene, CDR3 protein.

>TRBJ2-7|TRBV5-1
CASSSLAGGPRSYEQYF
>TRBJ2-5|TRBV12-5
CASGLDSGRGETQYF
>TRBJ1-4|TRBV6-2/TRBV6-3
CASSSPGQLGEKLFF
>TRBJ1-1|TRBV27
CASSLLAGGVTEAFF
>TRBJ2-2|TRBV5-4
CASSPTLEGTGELFF
>TRBJ1-2|TRBV27
CASSLSAGRGYTF
>TRBJ2-7|TRBV28
CASSAPGQGAREQYF
>TRBJ2-3|TRBV28
CASIRSGTDTQYF
>TRBJ2-1|TRBV10-2
CASILPLAGGYNEQFF
>TRBJ1-3|TRBV28
CASRGGGAYGNTIYF
>TRBJ1-1|TRBV7-9
CASSSLDRGHTEAFF
>TRBJ1-5|TRBV6-5
CASRRTVVSNQPQHF
>TRBJ1-6|TRBV3-1/TRBV3-2
CASSQDRTGGNSPLHF
>TRBJ1-6|TRBV6-1
CASSEGANSPLHF
>TRBJ2-1|TRBV19
CASSISGSYDEQFF
>TRBJ1-6|TRBV28
CASREQSSYNSPLHF
>TRBJ2-2|TRBV18
CASSPLEAGELFF
>TRBJ2-3|TRBV19
CATKTSHGTDTQYF
>TRBJ1-1|TRBV11-2
CASILSQLNTEAFF
>TRBJ2-2|TRBV21-1
CAVNELLVSTGELFF
>TRBJ1-5|TRBV7-8
CASSYGTKSQPQHF
>TRBJ2-3|TRBV7-2
CASNHRTGSTDTQYF
>TRBJ1-5|TRBV7-9
CASRQNSNQPQHF
>TRBJ2-1|TRBV5-4
CASSPAGGQRNEQFF
>TRBJ1-1|TRBV5-5
CASSLQGANTEAFF
>TRBJ2-3|TRBV2
CASSEGDKSTDTQYF
>TRBJ1-1|TRBV6-2/TRBV6-3
CASSYVGRGSEAFF
>TRBJ2-1|TRBV28
CASRKAGDWGEQFF
>TRBJ2-7|TRBV5-1
CASSDGTGSYEQYF
>TRBJ1-2|TRBV2
CASSPNRGFSYGYTF
>TRBJ1-4|TRBV5-4
CASSLEGQGREKLFF
>TRBJ2-1|TRBV6-2/TRBV6-3
CASSQGTSYNEQFF
>TRBJ1-1|TRBV28
CASSLRQNLGTEAFF
>TRBJ1-5|TRBV6-6
CASSAQGFNQPQHF
>TRBJ1-1|TRBV19
CASSIRQENTEAFF
>TRBJ1-1|TRBV6-1
CASSEALDRVGTEAFF
>TRBJ2-1|TRBV9
CASSGLGQLSYNEQFF
>TRBJ1-1|TRBV18
CASSPRRQLNTEAFF
>TRBJ1-5|TRBV6-4
CASSLTGGQPQHF
>TRBJ2-7|TRBV4-1
CASSEAEAGPTGEQYF
>TRBJ2-7|TRBV4-2
CASSQGLAAGSYEQYF
>TRBJ1-1|TRBV27
CASSFPGAGTEAFF
>TRBJ1-4|TRBV7-9
CASSLDRGGEKLFF
>TRBJ2-1|TRBV3-1/TRBV3-2
CASSQRGRAQFF
>TRBJ2-7|TRBV7-3
CASSLDSSSYEQYF
>TRBJ2-1|TRBV7-9
CASSLALTTHNEQFF
>TRBJ2-7|TRBV20-1
CSAGQPNEQYF
>TRBJ1-4|TRBV5-1
CASSLVGQENEKLFF
>TRBJ2-7|TRBV19
CASSIQGSYEQYF
>TRBJ2-5|TRBV27
CASSLSIGDWNKHF
>TRBJ2-5|TRBV11-3
CASSRQGMETQYF
>TRBJ2-7|TRBV5-5
CASSLQDISYEQYF
>TRBJ1-1|TRBV24-1
CATSKGRNTEAFF
>TRBJ1-2|TRBV4-2
CASSHGPTGLVSYTF
>TRBJ2-7|TRBV5-1
CASSSQQGANYEQYF